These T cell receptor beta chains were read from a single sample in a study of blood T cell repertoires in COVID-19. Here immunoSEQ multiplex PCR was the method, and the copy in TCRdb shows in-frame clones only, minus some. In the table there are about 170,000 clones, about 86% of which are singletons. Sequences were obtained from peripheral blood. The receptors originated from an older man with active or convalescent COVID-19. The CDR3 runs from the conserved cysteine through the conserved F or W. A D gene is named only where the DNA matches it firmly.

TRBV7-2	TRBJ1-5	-	CASSLGGGGNQPQHF	TGTGCCAGCAGCTTAGGGGGGGGAGGCAATCAGCCCCAGCATTTT
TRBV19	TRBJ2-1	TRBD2	CASSIGREARYEQFF	TGTGCCAGTAGTATTGGGCGGGAGGCCCGCTATGAGCAGTTCTTC
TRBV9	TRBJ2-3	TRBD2	CASSASSGSVNTQYF	TGTGCCAGCAGCGCGTCTAGCGGGAGTGTAAATACGCAGTATTTT
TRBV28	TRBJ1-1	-	CASSPQGVVNTEAFF	TGTGCCAGCAGCCCCCAGGGCGTGGTGAACACTGAAGCTTTCTTT
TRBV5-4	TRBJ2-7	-	CASSLARVGEQYF	TGTGCCAGCAGCTTGGCCAGGGTAGGGGAGCAGTACTTC
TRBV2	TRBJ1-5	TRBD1	CASSRDRGFEQPQHF	TGTGCCAGCAGTAGGGACAGGGGGTTCGAGCAGCCCCAGCATTTT
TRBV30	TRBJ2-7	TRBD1	CAWKTGWGSYEQYF	TGTGCCTGGAAGACAGGGTGGGGCTCCTACGAGCAGTACTTC
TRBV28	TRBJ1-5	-	CASSFRGANHQPQHF	TGTGCCAGCAGTTTTCGGGGGGCGAATCATCAGCCCCAGCATTTT
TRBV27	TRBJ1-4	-	CASSTRQNNEKLFF	TGTGCCAGCAGTACTCGACAGAATAATGAAAAACTGTTTTTT
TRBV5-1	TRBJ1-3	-	CASSFGSRGGNTIYF	TGCGCCAGCAGCTTCGGGTCGCGAGGTGGAAACACCATATATTTT
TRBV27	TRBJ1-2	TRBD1	CASSSSTGVDGYTF	TGTGCCAGCAGTTCCTCGACAGGGGTGGATGGCTACACCTTC
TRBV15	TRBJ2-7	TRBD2	CATSGRHTSGRTYEQYF	TGTGCCACCAGCGGACGACATACTAGCGGGCGGACCTACGAGCAGTACTTC
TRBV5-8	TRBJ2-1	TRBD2	CATRLADYNEQFF	TGTGCCACCAGACTAGCGGATTACAATGAGCAGTTCTTC
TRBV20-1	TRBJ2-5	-	CSASQNQETQYF	TGCAGTGCTAGTCAAAATCAAGAGACCCAGTACTTC
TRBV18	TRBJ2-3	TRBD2	CASSPTSGRPTSTDTQYF	TGTGCCAGCTCACCTACTAGCGGGAGACCTACTAGCACAGATACGCAGTATTTT
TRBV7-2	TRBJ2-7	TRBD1	CASSLGQGAPHEQYF	TGTGCCAGCAGCCTCGGACAGGGGGCTCCTCACGAGCAGTACTTC
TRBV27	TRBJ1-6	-	CASTRGFAYNSPLHF	TGTGCCAGCACCCGGGGGTTCGCCTATAATTCACCCCTCCACTTT